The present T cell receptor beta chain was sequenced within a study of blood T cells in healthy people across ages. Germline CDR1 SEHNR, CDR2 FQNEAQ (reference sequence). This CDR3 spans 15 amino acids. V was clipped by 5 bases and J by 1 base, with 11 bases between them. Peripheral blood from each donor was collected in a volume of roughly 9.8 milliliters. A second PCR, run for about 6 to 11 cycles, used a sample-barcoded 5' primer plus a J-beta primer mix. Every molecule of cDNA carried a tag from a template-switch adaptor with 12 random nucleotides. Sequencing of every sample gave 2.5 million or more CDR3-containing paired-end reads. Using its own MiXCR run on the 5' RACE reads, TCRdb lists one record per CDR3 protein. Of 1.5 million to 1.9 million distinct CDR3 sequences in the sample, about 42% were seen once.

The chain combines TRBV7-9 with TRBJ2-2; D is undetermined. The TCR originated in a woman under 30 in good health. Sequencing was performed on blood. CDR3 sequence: CASSPVMRNTGELFF. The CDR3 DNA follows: TGTGCCAGCAGCCCTGTGATGAGGAACACCGGGGAGCTGTTTTTT.